This T cell receptor (beta chain) was profiled in a study of blood T cell repertoires in COVID-19. For the study at large: PBMCs, B-cell-depleted T cells, or T cells were the source of the cDNA or gDNA that made up the material.

Sequenced by immunoSEQ multiplex PCR; TCRdb stores in-frame clones only, minus some. Of approximately 300,000 clones listed, almost 90% are singletons. Residents of about two dozen US areas, aged about 18 to 95 years, made up the participants. Researchers sorted participants into cohorts using their self-reported clinical history. The specimen was PBMCs or T cells enriched from blood (not recorded which). The receptor's source is a woman between 18 and 29 years old with acute COVID-19.

CDR3 nucleotides: TGTGCCAGCAGCTCACTAGCGGGATACACAGATACGCAGTATTTT. Its protein product is CASSSLAGYTDTQYF. V usage is TRBV7-3 and J usage is TRBJ2-3; 10 nucleotides align to TRBD2. V was clipped by 4 bases and J by 2 bases; unmatched bases: 3. This CDR3 is 15 amino acids long. The germline V gene has CDR1 SGHTA and CDR2 FQGTGA.